The 11 T cell receptor beta chains presented below share a single source sample, sequenced in a study of blood T cell repertoires in COVID-19. Only in-frame clones appear in the TCRdb table, and some are missing; sequencing was by immunoSEQ multiplex PCR. The data show 70,000 to 85,000 clones, around 83% seen once. Sample: peripheral blood. These TCRs come from an elderly woman in a cohort sampled during active or convalescent COVID-19.

The J gene is TRBJ1-2, the V gene TRBV28; 7 nucleotides align to TRBD1. CDR3 length: 16 amino acids. With V trimmed by 5 bases and J by 0 bases, 9 bases remained unmatched. The V gene's germline CDR1 is MDHEN and CDR2 SYDVKM. CDR3 nucleotides: TGTGCCAGCAGTCATTCCTACAGGGGAGCTAACTATGGCTACACCTTC. Its translation: CASSHSYRGANYGYTF.

This clone is medium-sized (0.01 to 0.1%). The chain is built from TRBV28 and TRBJ1-2; the D gene is possibly TRBD1 (6 bases). V was cut by 3 bases and J by 4 bases, with 12 bases left in between. Germline V CDR1 and CDR2: MDHEN, SYDVKM. This CDR3 is 14 amino acids long. The CDR3 reads CASSFGGWVYGYTF. Here the CDR3 DNA reads TGTGCCAGCAGTTTTGGGGGCTGGGTCTATGGCTACACCTTC.

This clone has a single count. At one end, the junction sequence differs from germline, possibly due to a read error. The rearrangement joins TRBV3-1 (or the pseudogene TRBV3-2) to TRBJ1-6, with TRBD1 matching 9 bases. Germline lookup yields CDR1 LGHDT and CDR2 YNNKEL (reference sequence). The CDR3 is 14 residues long. The CDR3 bases are TGTGCCAGCAGCTACGGACAGGGGAATTCACCCCTCCGCTTT. It encodes CASSYGQGNSPLRF.

The chain uses TRBV29-1 and TRBJ2-3, with 7 nucleotides matching TRBD2. This CDR3 spans 13 amino acids. J lost 7 bases, V lost 6 bases, and 10 bases had no gene match. In germline, CDR1 is SQVTM, CDR2 ANQGSEA. DNA for the CDR3: TGCAGCGTCAGGCTCTCGGGAGGATATACGCAGTATTTT. Translating gives CSVRLSGGYTQYF.

CDR3 loop: CASIRGQGDTEAFF. CDR3 DNA: TGTGCCAGCATCCGAGGACAGGGGGACACTGAAGCTTTCTTT. The V call is TRBV7-9, the J call TRBJ1-1; TRBD1 agrees at 10 bases. This CDR3 has 14 amino acids. CDR1 is SEHNR, CDR2 FQNEAQ, per germline (reference sequence). V lost 7 bases and J lost 3; bases outside the gene matches: 5.

The V and J genes are TRBV9 and TRBJ1-5, with TRBD1 as a possible D gene (5 bases). Germline CDR1 and CDR2: SGDLS and YYNGEE. This CDR3 spans 14 amino acids. Trimming cost V 1 base and J 2 bases, with 7 bases left between them. In DNA form, the CDR3 reads TGTGCCAGCAGCGTAACGGGGGGCAATCAGCCCCAGCATTTT. Its translation is CASSVTGGNQPQHF.

The rearrangement joins TRBV21-1 to TRBJ1-4; the D call in the table, TRBD1, was not verified against the DNA. TRBV21-1 is marked as a pseudogene. The CDR3 runs to 16 residues. The CDR3 loop is CASSNGGRGRVEKLFF. In DNA, the CDR3 is TGTGCCAGCAGCAATGGTGGAAGGGGGCGAGTAGAAAAACTGTTTTTT.

The chain carries TRBV28 and TRBJ2-7; 8 bases match TRBD1. This CDR3 contains 15 residues. J was trimmed by 6 bases and V by 5 bases; bases with no gene match: 12. Germline lookup yields CDR1 MDHEN and CDR2 SYDVKM. For the CDR3, the DNA is TGTGCCAGCAGTGACCGGGACAGGCTGGTCAGCGAGCAGTACTTC. Amino acids: CASSDRDRLVSEQYF.

The V and J genes are TRBV27 and TRBJ1-6; D is ambiguous. Looked up from germline, CDR1 is MNHEY and CDR2 is SMNVEV (reference sequence). V was cut by 5 bases and J by 8 bases, with 16 bases left in between. This CDR3 spans 15 amino acids. CDR3 sequence: CASSPGQVGDSPLHF. The CDR3 DNA follows: TGTGCCAGCAGTCCCGGGCAGGTCGGGGATTCACCCCTCCACTTT.

The rearrangement links TRBV5-5 to TRBJ2-3, with D unclear. Deletions cut 6 bases from V and 1 base from J, with 12 bases between. Per germline, CDR1 SGHKS and CDR2 YYEKEE (reference sequence). The CDR3 is made up of 14 amino acids. This CDR3 is CASTSVRGTDTQYF. CDR3 coding DNA: TGTGCCAGCACTTCCGTGAGAGGCACAGATACGCAGTATTTT.

The CDR3 loop is CASSLGQELTGELFF. CDR3 coding DNA: TGCGCCAGCAGCTTGGGACAGGAACTCACCGGGGAGCTGTTTTTT. The rearrangement joins TRBV5-1 to TRBJ2-2, with D possibly being TRBD1 (6 bases). Germline V gene lookup returns CDR1 SGHRS and CDR2 YFSETQ. The V gene lost 0 bases and the J gene lost 4 bases, with 10 bases spanning the gap. This CDR3 spans 15 amino acids. The variable domain in full, completed from reference TRBV5-1 and TRBJ2-2, reads KAGVTQTPRYLIKTRGQQVTLSCSPISGHRSVSWYQQTPGQGLQFLFEYFSETQRNKGNFPGRFSGRQFSNSRSEMNVSTLELGDSALYLCASSLGQELTGELFFGEGSRLTVL.